This TCR beta chain was obtained from a study of blood T cells in healthy people across ages. Through a sample-barcoded 5' primer and a J-beta primer mix, a second PCR was run for about 6 to 11 cycles. TCRdb fed the 5' RACE reads into MiXCR, producing one record per CDR3 protein. The data contain 750,000 to 850,000 distinct CDR3 sequences, around a quarter of them singletons. The CDR3 runs to 13 residues. As to this clonotype: One junction end does not reproduce the germline sequence, and a read error may be involved.

These sequences were also reported in another study, on T cells of mothers and their children. As reported in that work: Thymic selection molds TCR recombination output in much the same way for related pairs as for unrelated pairs.

This clonotype originated in a boy under 18 in good health. V and J are TRBV12-3 or TRBV12-4 and TRBJ2-7; TRBD2 aligns across 7 bases. The specimen was blood. The CDR3 bases are TGTGCTAGCAGTGCTAGCGGAGGCGACGAGCAGTACTTC. This encodes CASSASGGDEQYF.